One sample yielded the 9 T cell receptor beta chains listed below, sequenced in a study of blood T cell repertoires in COVID-19. Method: immunoSEQ multiplex PCR; TCRdb's copy keeps in-frame clones and lacks some. The table records about 170,000 clones, under 90% of them present only once. The specimen was peripheral blood. These receptors were taken from an elderly woman with active or convalescent COVID-19.

The CDR3: CASSHRLGWSENNNEQFF. The CDR3 DNA reads TGTGCCAGCAGCCATCGCCTAGGATGGTCTGAGAACAACAATGAGCAGTTCTTC. V is TRBV14 and J is TRBJ2-1, with D unresolved. The CDR3 consists of 18 residues. The V end was cut by 3 bases, the J end by 5 bases, with 23 bases between. Germline loops: CDR1 SGHDN, CDR2 FVKESK.

The rearrangement links TRBV30 to TRBJ1-1; possibly TRBD1 for D (5 bases). The germline CDR1 and CDR2 sequences are GTSNPN and SVGIG (reference sequence). V lost 4 bases and J 2 bases, leaving 17 bases between the germline ends. This CDR3 is built from 15 residues. The CDR3 coding sequence is TGTGCCTGGATAGGGCCTAACAGGAGAAACACTGAAGCTTTCTTT. Translating it yields CAWIGPNRRNTEAFF.

This clone was found once. This chain joins TRBV9 and TRBJ1-3; D gene uncertain. The length of the CDR3 is 17 residues. V dropped 0 bases and J dropped 0 bases, with 13 bases sitting between them. From germline, CDR1 is SGDLS and CDR2 YYNGEE. CDR3 loop: CASSVVDRGSSGNTIYF. CDR3 nucleotide sequence: TGTGCCAGCAGCGTAGTGGATCGAGGTAGCTCTGGAAACACCATATATTTT.

The chain is built from TRBV30 and TRBJ1-2; no reliable D call. The germline V and J ends were trimmed by 2 bases and 8 bases, with 9 bases remaining between them. Germline CDR1 is GTSNPN and CDR2 is SVGIG (reference sequence). The CDR3 loop spans 11 amino acids. The CDR3 loop reads CAWSPHRGYTF. The DNA of the CDR3 is TGTGCCTGGAGTCCGCATCGGGGCTACACCTTC.

The chain uses TRBV30 and TRBJ2-3; 14 bases map to TRBD2. V lost 1 base to trimming and J lost 5 bases; unmatched junction nucleotides: 5. This CDR3 is built from 16 residues. CDR1 and CDR2 (germline): GTSNPN, SVGIG (reference sequence). Written as DNA, the CDR3 is TGTGCCTGGAGTGCCGGACTAGCGGGAGGCAGAGATACGCAGTATTTT. Protein product: CAWSAGLAGGRDTQYF.

In this sample, this clone turned up many times. The genes are TRBV7-8 and TRBJ2-4, with D perhaps TRBD1 (5 bases). Per the germline V gene, CDR1 is SGHVS and CDR2 is FQNEAQ. The CDR3 has 17 amino acids. Trimming took 2 bases from V and 0 from J, leaving 14 bases between them. The CDR3 is CASSLSTGALAKNIQYF. CDR3 bases: TGTGCCAGCAGCTTATCCACAGGTGCCCTAGCCAAAAACATTCAGTACTTC.

This clone was seen just once. CDR3 sequence: CASSLVSPRDQETQYF. CDR3 sequence (DNA): TGCGCCAGCAGCTTGGTGTCACCCAGGGACCAAGAGACCCAGTACTTC. The chain recombines TRBV5-1 with TRBJ2-5; a weak D match, TRBD1 (5 bases). Germline CDR1 reads SGHRS; CDR2 reads YFSETQ. The V end was cut by 0 bases, the J end by 0 bases, with 12 bases between. The CDR3 runs to 16 residues.

V and J are TRBV7-9 and TRBJ2-3; 12 nucleotides agree with TRBD2. Germline CDR1 reads SEHNR; CDR2 reads FQNEAQ (reference sequence). The CDR3 spans 17 residues. Trimming at V came to 4 bases and at J to 5 bases, leaving 10 bases not matched to a gene. The CDR3 sequence is CASSSILAGGGGDTQYF. The CDR3 nucleotides are TGTGCCAGCAGCTCGATACTAGCGGGAGGCGGAGGAGATACGCAGTATTTT. Variable domain in full (rest from reference TRBV7-9 and TRBJ2-3): DTGVSQNPRHKITKRGQNVTFRCDPISEHNRLYWYRQTLGQGPEFLTYFQNEAQLEKSRLLSDRFSAERPKGSFSTLEIQRTEQGDSAMYLCASSSILAGGGGDTQYFGPGTRLTVL.

The chain couples TRBV28 to TRBJ2-7, with D unclear. CDR3 length: 13 amino acids. V was pared by 1 base and J by 3 bases, with 7 bases between. Germline CDR1 MDHEN, CDR2 SYDVKM. CDR3 sequence reads: CASSLSEYYEQYF. As DNA, the CDR3 is TGTGCCAGCAGTTTATCAGAATACTACGAGCAGTACTTC.